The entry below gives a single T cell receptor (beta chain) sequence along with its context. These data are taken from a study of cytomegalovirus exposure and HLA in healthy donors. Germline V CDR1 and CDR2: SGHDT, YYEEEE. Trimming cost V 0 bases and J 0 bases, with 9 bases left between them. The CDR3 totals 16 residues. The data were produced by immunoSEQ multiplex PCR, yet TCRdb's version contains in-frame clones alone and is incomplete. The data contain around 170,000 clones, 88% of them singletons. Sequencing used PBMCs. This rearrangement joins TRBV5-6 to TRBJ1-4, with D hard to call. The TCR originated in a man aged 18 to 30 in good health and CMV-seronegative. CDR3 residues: CASSLDRVTTNEKLFF. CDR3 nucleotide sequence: TGTGCCAGCAGCTTGGACCGGGTTACAACTAATGAAAAACTGTTTTTT.